The 19 T cell receptor beta chains in this list originate from one sample, sequenced in a study of blood T cell repertoires in COVID-19. TCRdb's table, derived via immunoSEQ multiplex PCR, lists solely in-frame clones and lacks some. The sample includes more than 300,000 clones, 80% to 95% of them seen just once. Sequencing input: PBMCs or T cells enriched from blood (not recorded which). Receptor source: a woman in her thirties who had recovered from COVID-19.

The chain combines TRBV18 with TRBJ1-3; maybe TRBD1 (5 bases). Germline V gives CDR1 KGHSH, CDR2 LQKENI. There are 13 residues in the CDR3. Trimming removed 6 bases from V and 5 bases from J, with 11 bases in between. CDR3 DNA: TGTGCCAGCTCCCCAGACAGTCGAAACACCATATATTTT. Translated: CASSPDSRNTIYF.

This rearrangement joins TRBV12-5 to TRBJ1-6; no clear D. Germline lookup yields CDR1 LGHNT and CDR2 FRNRAP. This CDR3 has 17 amino acids. V lost 2 bases and J lost 7, with 18 bases in between. The CDR3 protein is CASGLPPGPGPNSPLHF. The CDR3 region has the DNA TGTGCTAGTGGTTTGCCCCCAGGTCCCGGCCCCAATTCACCCCTCCACTTT.

This rearrangement joins TRBV11-1 to TRBJ1-2, with a weak D call TRBD1 (6 bases). V was cut by 9 bases and J by 5 bases, with 13 bases left in between. Germline CDR1 is SGHAT and CDR2 is FQDESV (reference sequence). The CDR3 length is 12 residues. CDR3: CASSQGQYGYTF. In DNA form, the CDR3 reads TGTGCCAGTTCACAGGGACAATATGGCTACACCTTC.

The chain uses TRBV28 and TRBJ1-2, with D perhaps matching TRBD1 (5 bases). The CDR3 covers 12 residues. Germline-derived CDR1 and CDR2 are MDHEN and SYDVKM. V was pared by 5 bases and J by 7 bases, with 11 bases between. CDR3 in DNA: TGTGCCAGCAGTCCAGGGTATGGTGGCTACACCTTC. It specifies CASSPGYGGYTF.

The V call is TRBV2, the J call TRBJ2-5; TRBD2 matches 9 bases. The junction had 4 bases not matched to a gene; V was cut back by 4 bases and J by 4 bases. Per germline, CDR1 SNHLY and CDR2 FYNNEI. CDR3 length: 14 amino acids. In DNA, the CDR3 is TGTGCCAGCAGTGCCTCGCGGGGGGGAGAGACCCAGTACTTC. This codes for CASSASRGGETQYF.

This chain connects TRBV19 to TRBJ2-7, with TRBD2 identical over 7 bases. Germline V gene data show CDR1 as LNHDA and CDR2 as SQIVND (reference sequence). The ends lost 7 bases at V and 2 bases at J; junction bases unmatched: 14. CDR3 length: 16 residues. The CDR3 sequence is CASTPLFGEGTYEQYF. Here the CDR3 DNA reads TGTGCCAGTACCCCCCTTTTCGGGGAGGGAACCTACGAGCAGTACTTC.

V usage is TRBV4-1 and J usage is TRBJ1-5; 9 nucleotides line up with TRBD1. In germline, CDR1 is MGHRA, CDR2 YSYEKL. Unmatched junction bases numbered 4, after V lost 1 base and J lost 6 bases. The CDR3 covers 15 residues. CDR3 residues: CASSQGDRDGQPQHF. The CDR3 DNA is TGCGCCAGCAGCCAAGGGGACAGGGACGGTCAGCCCCAGCATTTT.

The chain is built from TRBV6-5 and TRBJ1-1; D uncertain. V was shortened by 6 bases and J by 1 base, with 12 bases between the two germline ends. CDR1 MNHEY and CDR2 SVGAGI come from the germline V gene. CDR3 length: 14 amino acids. The CDR3 region has the DNA TGTGCCAGCAGCCTTCAAGACTCGAACACTGAAGCTTTCTTT. The encoded protein is CASSLQDSNTEAFF.

V is TRBV18 and J is TRBJ2-7; possibly TRBD2 for D (6 bases). Trimming left V 2 bases short and J 4 bases short, with 15 bases between. The CDR3 has 15 residues. Germline assignment: CDR1 KGHSH and CDR2 LQKENI. The CDR3 DNA reads as TGTGCCAGCTCACCATACGGCGGGGCTGAATACGAGCAGTACTTC. Translating it yields CASSPYGGAEYEQYF.

The chain combines TRBV19 with TRBJ2-7; D is undetermined. Trimming shortened V by 10 bases and J by 4 bases, and 20 bases separated the two germline ends. Germline CDR1 is LNHDA and CDR2 is SQIVND (reference sequence). The length of the CDR3 is 14 residues. DNA for the CDR3: TGTGCCACTCCGTGGGCACCCCGATCATACGAGCAGTACTTC. Translation: CATPWAPRSYEQYF.

V gene TRBV5-4 combines with J gene TRBJ2-3, with D unclear. Deletions cut 4 bases from V and 2 bases from J, with 11 bases between. CDR3 length: 14 amino acids. In germline, CDR1 is SGHNT, CDR2 YYREEE (reference sequence). CDR3 loop: CASSRESYTDTQYF. DNA for the CDR3: TGTGCCAGCAGCCGAGAGAGCTACACAGATACGCAGTATTTT.

The V call is TRBV7-9, the J call TRBJ2-5; TRBD1 agrees at 9 bases. Trimming removed 2 bases from V and 2 bases from J; junction bases left unmatched: 9. Germline V gene lookup returns CDR1 SEHNR and CDR2 FQNEAQ (reference sequence). This CDR3 has 17 residues. CDR3 bases: TGTGCCAGCAGCTTAAACAGGGGGCGCAGGGGGCAAGAGACCCAGTACTTC. Its protein product is CASSLNRGRRGQETQYF.

Only one count was recorded for this clone. The chain combines TRBV12-3 or TRBV12-4 with TRBJ1-5; D is unresolved. The V end was cut by 3 bases, the J end by 11 bases, with 11 bases between. There are 12 residues in the CDR3. CDR3: CASSFREGSQHF. Here the CDR3 DNA reads TGTGCCAGCAGTTTTAGGGAGGGTTCCCAGCATTTT.

The rearrangement links TRBV3-1 (or the pseudogene TRBV3-2) to TRBJ1-5; 10 bases fit TRBD1. Germline loops: CDR1 LGHDT, CDR2 YNNKEL (reference sequence). The CDR3 length is 17 residues. V lost 8 bases and J lost 0; bases outside the gene matches: 10. The chain's CDR3 is CASFLCRDRGSNQPQHF. The CDR3 DNA follows: TGTGCCAGCTTTTTATGCCGGGACAGGGGTAGCAATCAGCCCCAGCATTTT.

This chain uses TRBV2 with TRBJ2-3; 9 bases map to TRBD2. V lost 2 bases and J lost 2; bases outside the gene matches: 5. This CDR3 comprises 16 residues. The germline CDR1 and CDR2 sequences are SNHLY and FYNNEI. DNA for the CDR3: TGTGCCAGCAGTGAAAGGCTAGCGGGGAACACAGATACGCAGTATTTT. It encodes CASSERLAGNTDTQYF.

The J gene is TRBJ2-1, the V gene TRBV28, with D possibly matching TRBD2 (5 bases). This CDR3 comprises 15 residues. CDR1 MDHEN and CDR2 SYDVKM come from the germline V gene. Trimming cost V 2 bases and J 7 bases, with 15 bases left between them. For the CDR3, the DNA is TGTGCCAGCAGTTTACCGGACTTGAGGTCGAATGAGCAGTTCTTC. Encoded protein: CASSLPDLRSNEQFF.

This chain connects TRBV18 to TRBJ1-1; a possible D gene is TRBD1 (6 bases). Trimming left V 4 bases short and J 1 base short, with 10 bases between. Germline CDR1 KGHSH, CDR2 LQKENI. The CDR3 has 14 residues. The CDR3 nucleotides are TGTGCCAGCTCACAGGGGGGGGAGAACACTGAAGCTTTCTTT. Encoded protein: CASSQGGENTEAFF.

This clone was seen only once. A junction end diverges from the germline sequence, so it may reflect a read error. The chain recombines TRBV30 with TRBJ1-6; TRBD1 is a possible D gene (5 bases). Germline V gives CDR1 GTSNPN, CDR2 SVGIG (reference sequence). This CDR3 spans 13 amino acids. The CDR3 loop is CAWRRGRGSPLHF. DNA for the CDR3: TGTGCGTGGAGGCGGGGCCGTGGGTCACCCCTCCACTTT.

CDR3 residues: CASSLASSGEGYGYTF. In DNA, the CDR3 is TGTGCCAGCAGCTTAGCATCATCAGGGGAAGGTTATGGCTACACCTTC. The chain employs TRBV7-2 and TRBJ1-2; D is possibly TRBD1 (6 bases). This CDR3 has 16 residues. From germline, CDR1 is SGHTA and CDR2 FQGNSA. V was pared by 0 bases and J by 5 bases, with 16 bases between. Together with reference TRBV7-2 and TRBJ1-2, the CDR3 gives the full variable domain: GAGVSQSPSNKVTEKGKDVELRCDPISGHTALYWYRQSLGQGLEFLIYFQGNSAPDKSGLPSDRFSAERTGGSVSTLTIQRTQQEDSAVYLCASSLASSGEGYGYTFGSGTRLTVV.